This T cell receptor beta chain was captured by sequencing in a study of T cell repertoires in cytomegalovirus infection. Study summary: Indicated by public TCR beta signatures were CMV infection and matching HLA type. Findings of the study overall: In two of eight donors, the top clonotype was HLA-C-restricted CMV-specific.

TCRdb itself ran the reads through MiXCR, one entry per CDR3 protein. Of some 300,000 distinct CDR3 sequences listed, approximately 14% are singletons. This clonotype was seen at least ten times. Its target is unknown. The CDR3 runs 16 residues. V gave up 5 bases and J gave up 2 bases; unmatched junction bases: 6. CDR1 and CDR2 (germline): SGHTA, FQGTGA. The sequence was collected from a human donor in good health (CMV status not recorded). Some clones in this sample may be carry-over from other donors' samples. Material: PBMCs. The chain has TRBV7-3 and TRBJ2-2; 9 bases fit TRBD2. CDR3: CASSQSSGINTGELFF. The CDR3 region has the DNA TGTGCCAGCAGCCAATCTAGCGGGATTAACACCGGGGAGCTGTTTTTT.